Here is one T cell receptor beta chain with its context. Germline V lookup: CDR1 LNHDA, CDR2 SQIVND (reference sequence). V shed 9 bases and J shed 4 bases, with 12 bases lying between them. This CDR3 region has 12 residues. This record belongs to a study of T-cell memory formation after mild COVID-19. In TCRdb, the 5' RACE reads were re-called with MiXCR into one record per CDR3 protein. The sample includes 410,000 or so distinct CDR3 sequences, around a quarter seen only once; the top ten take approximately 14%. The sample comprised PBMCs or a T cell subset sorted from them (not recorded which). The source of this sequence is an adult woman who had mild COVID-19 (a few samples of this study predate the infection). Cell type and time point are not known. The rearrangement links TRBV19 to TRBJ1-2; possibly TRBD1 for D (5 bases). CDR3 DNA sequence: TGTGCCAGCAGGGTCTCCCTCTATGGCTACACCTTC. As protein: CASRVSLYGYTF.